This paragraph reports one T cell receptor (beta chain). Taking its sample share into account, this clonotype is medium-sized (0.01 to 0.1%). Its antigen is currently not known. No qualities accompany the bases; no much larger clone lies one base away. This specimen belongs to a study of T and B cells in COVID-19 patients (dated by TCRdb to 2018 to 2020). About the investigation overall: In this study, adaptive immunity was profiled in COVID-19 patients who either had active infection or had recovered, using TRB and IGH repertoire sequencing of peripheral blood. The recovered cohort included some 18 patients who contributed about 21 samples, and most of those patients had mild to moderate COVID-19 that was managed on an outpatient basis. The recovered cohort had a median age of around 35 years, compared with around 70 years in the active-infection cohort. In the active-infection cohort, about 60% of the roughly 20 patients were critically ill and required mechanical ventilation or ECMO. In the active-infection cohort, about 90% of the roughly 20 patients had comorbidities linked to unfavorable COVID-19 outcome. The repository of TCR and BCR sequences included under 70 time points from more than 35 patients, and more than 8.3 million TCR sequences were analysed. Two patients belonged to both the recovered and active cohorts because samples were available from active disease and after recovery. An age-matched reference group of 39 healthy donors negative for COVID-19 antibodies served as the comparison for repertoire analyses. As many as 9 follow-up blood samples were collected from each patient, and in some individuals these samples spanned different disease stages. What the work shows at the level of the full study, not this receptor alone: A total of 2,000 to 2,500 TCR clusters were exclusive to the recovered cohort, and roughly 31 of those clusters were low-pGen clusters. Specific T cell subsets (CD4+/Treg/CD8+) and sorted SARS-CoV-2-responsive or tetramer+ T cells had not yet been sequenced, with those experiments still ongoing. Blood samples from mildly ill patients during symptoms and early samples from severe cases were scarce. The size of the cohort was considered insufficient for assessing HLA contributions to COVID-19 susceptibility or severity. In patients with COVID-19, the usage of TRBV/TRBJ genes was reported to be strongly skewed. TRB repertoires were highly clonal in active COVID-19, whereas diversity and richness at recovery rose above healthy donor levels. The reported TCR clusters were said to need prospective validation before any clinical use.

Genomic DNA extracted from blood was used in amounts of about 220-500 ng for amplification of TRB repertoires. These reads were obtained on an Illumina MiSeq. Multiplex PCR with BIOMED2 TRB-A/B primer pools was used to amplify the TRB rearrangements. Illumina-compatible adapters and 7-nucleotide sample barcodes were attached to the amplicons in two consecutive PCRs. Phusion HS II polymerase was used for all library PCRs. The amplicons were purified from gel with the NucleoSpin Gel and PCR Clean-up kit, measured on Qubit, and then pooled at approximately 3.8 nM. Amplicon pool quality was checked on an Agilent 2100 Bioanalyzer before Illumina next-generation sequencing. Turning to the authors' computational methods: TRB rearrangements were annotated with MiXCR 3.0.8 using the default MiXCR reference library. Sequences with fewer than 2 reads and non-productive reads were filtered out, and every unique CDR3 nucleotide sequence was treated as a single clone. Clonality, diversity, richness and V-J gene usage were calculated in R 3.5.1. TCR clustering by CDR3 similarity used GLIPH2, with generation probabilities calculated by OLGA. GLIPH2 clusters were kept only if they contained at least four unique TCR clonotypes found in at least three individuals. In-frame beta chains were kept once TCRdb had trimmed the public reads at Q25 with fastp and called clones with MiXCR. Duplicate CDR3 protein sequences are folded into a single record with the most common DNA and genes. The V and J calls and clone size come from TCRdb's table, not from the authors' own analysis. The sample data list approximately 5,000 distinct CDR3 sequences, and less than 30% of these were observed just once. Clones ranked in the top ten supply 35% of the sample.

The germline V gene gives CDR1 as KGHSH and CDR2 as LQKENI. Including the terminal cysteine and phenylalanine, the CDR3 comprises 16 residues. CDR3 DNA only is kept here, 48 bases in frame from base 1. V lost 4 bases and J lost 5 bases, and the count of bases not matched to a germline gene is 7. Sequenced input: blood. The chain links TRBV18 with TRBJ2-1; TRBD2 fits 11 bases in the junction. The sequence came from a human donor with active COVID-19. CDR3 sequence: CASSRGLAGLNNEQFF. The sequenced DNA: TGTGCCAGCTCACGCGGACTAGCGGGTCTAAACAATGAGCAGTTCTTC.